Listed here are 3 T cell receptor beta chains from one sample, sequenced in a study of T-cell memory formation after mild COVID-19. From the 5' RACE reads, TCRdb called clonotypes with MiXCR, one entry per CDR3 protein. The table lists fewer than 350,000 distinct CDR3 sequences, approximately 15% of them singletons. Material for sequencing was PBMCs or a T cell subset sorted from them (not recorded which). All receptors come from a man aged 18 to 30 who had mild COVID-19 (a few samples of this study predate the infection). Cell type and time point are not known.

The chain joins TRBV4-1 to TRBJ1-5, with TRBD1 matching 7 bases. Per germline, CDR1 MGHRA and CDR2 YSYEKL. After removal of 4 bases from V and 8 bases from J, the junction contained 14 bases not matched to a gene. The CDR3 consists of 16 residues. CDR3 in amino acids: CASSPGRTGRLEPQHF. For the CDR3, the DNA is TGCGCCAGCAGCCCCGGTCGGACAGGCCGTTTGGAGCCCCAGCATTTT.

V gene TRBV7-2 combines with J gene TRBJ2-2, with TRBD2 identical over 13 bases. The CDR3 is made up of 16 amino acids. V was pared by 5 bases and J by 4 bases, with 4 bases of the junction left unmatched. Germline CDR1 is SGHTA and CDR2 is FQGNSA. CDR3 protein: CASSRWTSGGTGELFF. The CDR3 region has the DNA TGTGCCAGCAGCCGTTGGACTAGCGGGGGCACCGGGGAGCTGTTTTTT.

This clonotype was counted at least ten times. The V call is TRBV18, the J call TRBJ2-4; D is undetermined. The CDR3 contains 17 residues. The germline V gene encodes CDR1 KGHSH and CDR2 LQKENI. Trimming removed 0 bases at V and 0 bases at J, with 12 bases between. DNA of the CDR3: TGTGCCAGCTCACCACCGGGCCCACAAGTAGCCAAAAACATTCAGTACTTC. Protein sequence: CASSPPGPQVAKNIQYF.